The 31 T cell receptor beta chains below were found in one sample sequenced in a study of CD8 T cells in Susac syndrome. Reverse transcription of about 0.45 to 1 ug RNA was carried out with random hexamers. TCRdb ran MiXCR on the immunoSEQ multiplex PCR reads and lists one entry per CDR3 protein. The sample has under 200,000 distinct CDR3 sequences; approximately 95% are singletons. The sequenced sample was CD8+ T cells from PBMCs. These receptors were collected from a human donor with multiple sclerosis.

The genes are TRBV9 and TRBJ2-6; D is unclear. CDR1 is SGDLS and CDR2 is YYNGEE in the germline V gene. Trimming pared 7 bases from V and 0 bases from J, leaving 5 bases between. The CDR3 sequence is 13 residues long. DNA of the CDR3: TGTGCCAGCTCCAACTCTGGGGCCAACGTCCTGACTTTC. Its protein product is CASSNSGANVLTF. Together with reference TRBV9 and TRBJ2-6, the CDR3 gives the full variable domain: DSGVTQTPKHLITATGQRVTLRCSPRSGDLSVYWYQQSLDQGLQFLIQYYNGEERAKGNILERFSAQQFPDLHSELNLSSLELGDSALYFCASSNSGANVLTFGAGSRLTVL.

The rearrangement uses TRBV27 and TRBJ2-7; D remains unclear. This CDR3 has 14 amino acids. The germline V and J ends were trimmed by 4 bases and 5 bases, with 15 bases remaining between them. Germline V CDR1 and CDR2: MNHEY, SMNVEV (reference sequence). The chain's CDR3 is CASSSPLGKHEQYF. The CDR3 bases are TGTGCCAGCAGTTCGCCCCTAGGGAAGCACGAGCAGTACTTC.

The chain uses TRBV28 and TRBJ1-1, with no clear D. The CDR3 runs to 13 residues. V lost 3 bases and J 5 bases, leaving 10 bases between the germline ends. Germline CDR1 reads MDHEN; CDR2 reads SYDVKM. Written as DNA, the CDR3 is TGTGCCAGCAGTTTTTTTAGGGTGACTGAAGCTTTCTTT. Translating it yields CASSFFRVTEAFF.

The V and J genes are TRBV29-1 and TRBJ1-1; a possible D gene is TRBD1 (6 bases). The CDR3 is made up of 12 amino acids. In germline, CDR1 is SQVTM, CDR2 ANQGSEA. V lost 5 bases to trimming and J lost 5 bases, with 12 bases between them. The CDR3 reads CSVRGQGTEAFF. As DNA, the CDR3 is TGCAGCGTTAGAGGGCAGGGGACTGAAGCTTTCTTT.

The gene calls are TRBV25-1 and TRBJ2-7; 8 bases map to TRBD1. Germline trimming cut 6 bases from V and 7 bases from J; bases unmatched to any gene: 14. The germline CDR1 and CDR2 sequences are MGHDK and SYGVNS. This CDR3 is 15 amino acids long. The chain's CDR3 is CASRPPGQAGREQYF. As DNA, the CDR3 is TGTGCCAGCAGGCCCCCGGGACAGGCTGGGAGGGAGCAGTACTTC.

The chain has TRBV29-1 and TRBJ1-1; maybe TRBD1 (6 bases). Deletions cut 7 bases from V and 7 bases from J, with 16 bases between. Germline lookup yields CDR1 SQVTM and CDR2 ANQGSEA. The CDR3 contains 12 residues. The CDR3 loop is CSGRRGTLEAFF. The CDR3 nucleotides are TGCAGCGGGAGACGCGGGACACTTGAAGCTTTCTTT.

The rearrangement links TRBV7-9 to TRBJ2-5; D remains ambiguous. The V end lost 7 bases, the J end lost 3 bases, and 6 bases lay between the germline ends. The CDR3 length is 11 residues. Germline CDR1 SEHNR, CDR2 FQNEAQ (reference sequence). The CDR3 here is CASTRKETQYF. The CDR3 DNA follows: TGTGCCAGCACAAGGAAAGAGACCCAGTACTTC.

CDR3 sequence reads: CASSRLGTGLAGYTF. CDR3 bases: TGTGCCAGCAGCCGATTGGGGACAGGGTTAGCTGGCTACACCTTC. The chain couples TRBV14 to TRBJ1-2; 9 nucleotides line up with TRBD1. Germline CDR1 SGHDN, CDR2 FVKESK. The CDR3 has 15 amino acids. Trimming removed 4 bases from V and 7 bases from J; junction bases left unmatched: 10.

V usage is TRBV2 and J usage is TRBJ1-2, with 12 bases fitting TRBD1. In germline, CDR1 is SNHLY, CDR2 FYNNEI. The CDR3 extends over 14 amino acids. V dropped 9 bases and J dropped 8; count of bases not matched to a gene: 10. In DNA, the CDR3 is TGTGCCAGTCCGGGACAGGGGGCTGGCAACGGCTACACCTTC. It translates to CASPGQGAGNGYTF.

The chain combines TRBV19 with TRBJ1-5; no definite D call. Between the trimmed V and J ends, which lost 3 bases and 0 bases, there was a span of 3 bases. Per the germline V gene, CDR1 is LNHDA and CDR2 is SQIVND (reference sequence). This CDR3 comprises 13 residues. The CDR3 region has the DNA TGTGCCAGTAGTATGGCTAGCAATCAGCCCCAGCATTTT. It specifies CASSMASNQPQHF.

The chain joins TRBV28 to TRBJ2-5; no reliable D call. The V end lost 6 bases, the J end lost 5 bases, and 13 bases lay between the germline ends. In germline, CDR1 is MDHEN, CDR2 SYDVKM. There are 13 residues in the CDR3. This CDR3 reads CASSARFEETQYF. The CDR3 DNA sequence: TGTGCCAGCAGCGCCCGATTTGAGGAGACCCAGTACTTC.

The chain employs TRBV4-1 and TRBJ2-5, with 8 bases lining up with TRBD1. Germline values: CDR1 MGHRA, CDR2 YSYEKL. J was trimmed by 4 bases and V by 3 bases; bases with no gene match: 7. The CDR3 is 15 amino acids. CDR3 sequence: CASSHPRTGTETQYF. The DNA of the CDR3 is TGCGCCAGCAGCCACCCTCGGACAGGGACAGAGACCCAGTACTTC.

The chain employs TRBV19 and TRBJ2-3, with D possibly being TRBD2 (5 bases). The CDR3 is 13 amino acids. Trimming removed 3 bases at V and 7 bases at J, with 11 bases between. Germline CDR1 is LNHDA and CDR2 is SQIVND (reference sequence). The chain's CDR3 is CASSMYGGNTQYF. CDR3 coding DNA: TGTGCCAGTAGTATGTACGGAGGAAATACGCAGTATTTT.

The V call is TRBV27, the J call TRBJ1-2; D ambiguous. CDR1 and CDR2 from the germline V gene are MNHEY and SMNVEV (reference sequence). This CDR3 has 13 residues. The V and J ends lost 4 bases and 8 bases respectively, with 14 bases between them. The CDR3 nucleotides are TGTGCCAGCAGTTACGGGCGCCTGAGGGGCTACACCTTC. It specifies CASSYGRLRGYTF.

This clonotype has just one count. The chain uses TRBV29-1 and TRBJ2-7, with D perhaps matching TRBD2 (5 bases). Germline V gene data show CDR1 as SQVTM and CDR2 as ANQGSEA. The CDR3 consists of 13 residues. Trimming pared 4 bases from V and 3 bases from J, leaving 13 bases between. The CDR3 reads CSVVSSDNYEQYF. As DNA, the CDR3 is TGCAGCGTTGTGAGTAGCGATAACTACGAGCAGTACTTC.

CDR3 DNA sequence: TGTGCCAGCAGTGGGCTAGCGATCGGCAATGAGCAGTTCTTC. Amino acid sequence: CASSGLAIGNEQFF. The chain couples TRBV27 to TRBJ2-1; a weak D match, TRBD2 (6 bases). This CDR3 is built from 14 residues. Germline-derived CDR1 and CDR2 are MNHEY and SMNVEV (reference sequence). The V gene lost 5 bases and the J gene lost 6 bases, with 14 bases spanning the gap.

This chain uses TRBV30 with TRBJ2-5; D gene uncertain. Between the trimmed V and J ends, which lost 0 bases and 1 base, there was a span of 3 bases. Per the germline V gene, CDR1 is GTSNPN and CDR2 is SVGIG (reference sequence). The CDR3 sequence is 12 residues long. CDR3 residues: CAWSVSQETQYF. The CDR3 DNA follows: TGTGCCTGGAGTGTTAGCCAAGAGACCCAGTACTTC.

This chain uses TRBV9 with TRBJ2-3, with 9 bases identical to TRBD1. V lost 4 bases and J lost 5; bases outside the gene matches: 5. This CDR3 is built from 14 residues. Germline V CDR1 and CDR2: SGDLS, YYNGEE. The CDR3 DNA sequence: TGTGCCAGCAGCCTACAGGGGGCACAAGATACGCAGTATTTT. Its protein product is CASSLQGAQDTQYF.

This clonotype was observed once. Written as DNA, the CDR3 is TGCAGTGCTAGAGTAGCCCCGGCTGCCCTCTATGGCTACACCTTC. The encoded protein is CSARVAPAALYGYTF. J is TRBJ1-2 and V is TRBV20-1; D call uncertain. The V gene lost 1 base and the J gene lost 4 bases, with 16 bases spanning the gap. The CDR3 length is 15 residues. Germline CDR1 is DFQATT and CDR2 is SNEGSKA (reference sequence).

This clonotype was observed a single time. V and J are TRBV11-2 and TRBJ2-2; unclear D gene. The CDR3 covers 11 residues. Trimming removed 8 bases from V and 6 bases from J, with 7 bases in between. Germline CDR1 SGHAT, CDR2 FQNNGV. The CDR3, as DNA: TGTGCCAGCCCTAGGTCCGGGGAGCTGTTTTTT. It codes for CASPRSGELFF.

In its sample, this clonotype was seen once. This chain uses TRBV13 with TRBJ2-7, with TRBD1 matching over 10 bases. V shed 8 bases, J shed 4 bases, and the junction held 2 bases outside the gene matches. The germline gives CDR1 PRHDT, CDR2 FYEKMQ (reference sequence). This CDR3 spans 12 amino acids. The CDR3 is CASRGQGYEQYF. The CDR3 DNA follows: TGTGCCAGCCGGGGACAGGGGTACGAGCAGTACTTC.

This clonotype was detected once. The chain joins TRBV29-1 to TRBJ1-4, with TRBD1 matching over 9 bases. CDR1 is SQVTM and CDR2 is ANQGSEA in the germline V gene. This CDR3 contains 16 residues. Trimming took 5 bases from V and 3 from J; bases not matched to a gene: 10. The CDR3 protein is CSVMGTGLSANEKLFF. The DNA of the CDR3 is TGCAGCGTTATGGGGACAGGGCTGTCGGCTAATGAAAAACTGTTTTTT.

The chain's CDR3 is CASSQGTSGRVSYEQYF. The CDR3 nucleotides read TGTGCCAGCAGCCAAGGGACTAGCGGGAGGGTATCATACGAGCAGTACTTC. The genes are TRBV3-1 and TRBJ2-7; 15 nucleotides align to TRBD2. CDR1 LGHDT and CDR2 YNNKEL come from the germline V gene (reference sequence). V was clipped by 1 base and J by 4 bases; unmatched bases: 5. The CDR3 sequence is 17 residues long.

This clonotype was picked up one time. The genes are TRBV2 and TRBJ1-2; possible D gene TRBD1, 5 bases. V was shortened by 8 bases and J by 3 bases, with 19 bases between the two germline ends. The CDR3 totals 15 residues. Per the germline V gene, CDR1 is SNHLY and CDR2 is FYNNEI. CDR3 nucleotides: TGTGCCAGCGTATTCCTCTGGTCCAGGGACTATGGCTACACCTTC. Its protein is CASVFLWSRDYGYTF.

The V gene is TRBV29-1, the J gene TRBJ2-7; 9 bases are shared with TRBD1. The germline V gene has CDR1 SQVTM and CDR2 ANQGSEA. CDR3 size: 16 residues. The J segment lost 3 bases and the V segment lost 6 bases, leaving 15 bases of the junction unmatched. The CDR3 DNA reads TGCAGCGTCCTCGGGACAGGGACCACCGCGAGCTACGAGCAGTACTTC. Translation: CSVLGTGTTASYEQYF.

The chain recombines TRBV5-1 with TRBJ1-5; D is unclear. Trimming took 2 bases from V and 0 from J, leaving 15 bases between them. The germline V gene encodes CDR1 SGHRS and CDR2 YFSETQ. The CDR3 spans 17 residues. CDR3 DNA: TGCGCCAGCAGCTTCGGATCCCACACCTATAGCAATCAGCCCCAGCATTTT. It translates to CASSFGSHTYSNQPQHF. Combining the CDR3 with reference TRBV5-1 and TRBJ1-5 gives the whole variable domain KAGVTQTPRYLIKTRGQQVTLSCSPISGHRSVSWYQQTPGQGLQFLFEYFSETQRNKGNFPGRFSGRQFSNSRSEMNVSTLELGDSALYLCASSFGSHTYSNQPQHFGDGTRLSIL.

The chain links TRBV29-1 to TRBJ2-3, with D perhaps matching TRBD2 (5 bases). The germline V gene encodes CDR1 SQVTM and CDR2 ANQGSEA. Trimming took off 4 bases at V and 1 base at J, with 9 bases between the two ends. CDR3 length equals 13 residues. The CDR3 region has the DNA TGCAGCGTTGGAGGGCCACGCACAGATACGCAGTATTTT. Protein: CSVGGPRTDTQYF.

V usage is TRBV20-1 and J usage is TRBJ2-1; D is undetermined. V was shortened by 6 bases and J by 9 bases, with 18 bases between the two germline ends. CDR3 length equals 13 residues. Germline values: CDR1 DFQATT, CDR2 SNEGSKA (reference sequence). CDR3 amino acids: CSARTTPRGEQFF. DNA of the CDR3: TGCAGTGCCAGGACCACCCCCCGTGGTGAGCAGTTCTTC.

The chain links TRBV30 to TRBJ1-5, with TRBD1 matching over 10 bases. Germline loops: CDR1 GTSNPN, CDR2 SVGIG (reference sequence). Germline trimming cut 0 bases from V and 6 bases from J; bases unmatched to any gene: 8. The length of the CDR3 is 16 residues. Here the CDR3 reads CAWSVGGDRGFQPQHF. CDR3 nucleotide sequence: TGTGCCTGGAGTGTCGGGGGGGACAGGGGTTTTCAGCCCCAGCATTTT.

This chain links TRBV3-1 with TRBJ2-7, with D unclear. Per the germline V gene, CDR1 is LGHDT and CDR2 is YNNKEL (reference sequence). With 0 bases removed from V and 3 bases from J, the gap between germline ends came to 18 bases. The CDR3 runs 17 residues. Written as DNA, the CDR3 is TGTGCCAGCAGCCAAGATACTACCACGAGACCTCTCTACGAGCAGTACTTC. Residues: CASSQDTTTRPLYEQYF.

This chain uses TRBV20-1 with TRBJ2-4; 7 nucleotides align to TRBD1. Germline CDR1 is DFQATT and CDR2 is SNEGSKA (reference sequence). The CDR3 totals 13 residues. Trimming removed 3 bases from V and 4 bases from J; junction bases left unmatched: 3. CDR3 nucleotide sequence: TGCAGTGCTAGGGGCAGGGGGAAAAACATTCAGTACTTC. This gives the protein CSARGRGKNIQYF.